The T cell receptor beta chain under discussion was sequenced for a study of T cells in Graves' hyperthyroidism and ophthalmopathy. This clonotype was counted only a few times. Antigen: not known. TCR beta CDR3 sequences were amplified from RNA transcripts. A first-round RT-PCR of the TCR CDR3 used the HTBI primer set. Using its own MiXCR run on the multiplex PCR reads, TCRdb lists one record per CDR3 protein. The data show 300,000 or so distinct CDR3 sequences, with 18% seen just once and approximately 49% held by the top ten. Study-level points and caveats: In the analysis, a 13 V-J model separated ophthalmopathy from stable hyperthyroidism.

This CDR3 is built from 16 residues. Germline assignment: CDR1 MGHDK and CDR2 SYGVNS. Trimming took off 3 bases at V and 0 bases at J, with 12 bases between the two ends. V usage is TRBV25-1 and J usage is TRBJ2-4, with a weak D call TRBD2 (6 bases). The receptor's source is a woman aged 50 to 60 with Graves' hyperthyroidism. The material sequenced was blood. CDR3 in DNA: TGTGCCAGCAGTGATTGGGCGGGGTTAGCCAAAAACATTCAGTACTTC. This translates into CASSDWAGLAKNIQYF.